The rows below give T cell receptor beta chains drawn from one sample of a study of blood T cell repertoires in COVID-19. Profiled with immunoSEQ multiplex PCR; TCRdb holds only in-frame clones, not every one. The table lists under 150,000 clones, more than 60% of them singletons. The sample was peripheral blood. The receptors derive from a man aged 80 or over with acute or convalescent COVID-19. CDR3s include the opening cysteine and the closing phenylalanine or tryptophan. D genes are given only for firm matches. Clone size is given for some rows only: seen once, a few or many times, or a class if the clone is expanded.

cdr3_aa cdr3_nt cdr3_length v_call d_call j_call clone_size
CASRGGPTKQFF TGTGCCAGCCGAGGGGGCCCAACTAAGCAGTTCTTC 12 TRBV6-5 TRBD1 TRBJ2-1 .
CASSRGEQETQYF TGTGCCAGTAGTCGGGGGGAACAAGAGACCCAGTACTTC 13 TRBV19 TRBD2 TRBJ2-5 few
CASSDTNNEKLFF TGTGCCAGCAGCGACACCAATAATGAAAAACTGTTTTTT 13 TRBV13 . TRBJ1-4 many
CASSPRGNTEAFF TGTGCCAGCTCACCACGCGGGAACACTGAAGCTTTCTTT 13 TRBV18 . TRBJ1-1 .
CASSLGDRDNSPLHF TGTGCCAGCAGTTTGGGGGACAGGGATAATTCACCCCTCCACTTT 15 TRBV28 TRBD1 TRBJ1-6 .
CASSRDTRGNQPQHF TGTGCCAGCAGCCGGGACACCCGAGGCAATCAGCCCCAGCATTTT 15 TRBV6-5 . TRBJ1-5 .
CSVEEAADTQYF TGCAGCGTTGAAGAGGCAGCGGATACGCAGTATTTT 12 TRBV29-1 . TRBJ2-3 .
CASSYSSGQTYEQYF TGTGCCAGCAGTTACTCGTCGGGACAGACCTACGAGCAGTACTTC 15 TRBV6-5 TRBD1 TRBJ2-7 few
CASSRTGHSTDTQYF TGTGCCAGCAGCCGGACAGGGCATAGCACAGATACGCAGTATTTT 15 TRBV11-2 TRBD1 TRBJ2-3 .
CTSSQRGGSSYNEQFF TGCACCAGCAGCCAACGGGGGGGCAGCTCCTACAATGAGCAGTTCTTC 16 TRBV1 . TRBJ2-1 few
CASSFGVNTGELFF TGCGCCAGCAGCTTCGGGGTGAACACCGGGGAGCTGTTTTTT 14 TRBV5-1 . TRBJ2-2 .
CASSELEQYF TGTGCCAGCAGTGAACTCGAGCAGTACTTC 10 TRBV28 . TRBJ2-7 .
CASRDRGGNQPQHF TGTGCCAGCAGGGACAGGGGAGGCAATCAGCCCCAGCATTTT 14 TRBV7-2 TRBD1 TRBJ1-5 .
CASSALDWGDTQYF TGTGCCAGCAGCGCGTTGGACTGGGGAGATACGCAGTATTTT 14 TRBV9 . TRBJ2-3 .
CASSWTGDEQYF TGTGCCAGCAGTTGGACAGGGGACGAGCAGTACTTC 12 TRBV12-3/TRBV12-4 TRBD1 TRBJ2-7 .
CASSLGSGTGQETQYF TGCGCCAGCAGCTTGGGGTCCGGGACAGGTCAAGAGACCCAGTACTTC 16 TRBV5-1 TRBD1 TRBJ2-5 .
CASRRQGLVVTGELFF TGTGCCAGCAGGAGACAGGGTTTAGTGGTCACCGGGGAGCTGTTTTTT 16 TRBV5-6 TRBD1 TRBJ2-2 .
CATSDSTGTYEQYF TGTGCCACCAGTGATTCGACAGGGACCTACGAGCAGTACTTC 14 TRBV24-1 TRBD1 TRBJ2-7 .
CASSFGQKNSPLHF TGTGCCAGCAGCTTCGGACAAAAGAATTCACCCCTCCACTTT 14 TRBV7-8 . TRBJ1-6 .
CASSADSYEQYF TGTGCCAGCAGTGCAGACTCCTACGAGCAGTACTTC 12 TRBV2 . TRBJ2-7 .
CASSLGGQYTEAFF TGTGCCAGCAGCTTAGGAGGGCAGTACACTGAAGCTTTCTTT 14 TRBV7-9 . TRBJ1-1 once
CASSGTPTYNEQFF TGTGCCAGCAGTGGGACACCTACCTACAATGAGCAGTTCTTC 14 TRBV2 . TRBJ2-1 .
CASSLSLAGGKYTQYF TGCGCCAGCAGCCTTTCACTAGCGGGGGGCAAGTATACGCAGTATTTT 16 TRBV4-1 TRBD2 TRBJ2-3 .
CASSQDLRTDTQYF TGCGCCAGCAGCCAAGATCTTAGAACGGATACGCAGTATTTT 14 TRBV4-1 . TRBJ2-3 once
CASRDRGSDGYTF TGTGCCAGCCGGGACAGGGGGTCTGATGGCTACACCTTC 13 TRBV19 TRBD1 TRBJ1-2 .
CASSILGGGYTF TGTGCCAGTAGTATTCTGGGAGGAGGCTACACCTTC 12 TRBV19 . TRBJ1-2 .
CASSLGAANTGELFF TGTGCCAGCAGCTTAGGGGCTGCGAACACCGGGGAGCTGTTTTTT 15 TRBV7-7 . TRBJ2-2 many
CATSSGTGRSNQPQHF TGTGCCACCAGTTCGGGGACAGGTCGGAGCAATCAGCCCCAGCATTTT 16 TRBV28 TRBD1 TRBJ1-5 .
CTAGVGLEQFF TGCACCGCCGGGGTCGGTCTTGAGCAGTTCTTC 11 TRBV29-1 . TRBJ2-1 .
CSVVLLAVSYNEQFF TGCAGCGTTGTCTTACTAGCGGTCTCCTACAATGAGCAGTTCTTC 15 TRBV29-1 TRBD2 TRBJ2-1 .
CASRSWAGRGLTQYF TGTGCCAGCAGGTCCTGGGCCGGCAGGGGGTTGACCCAGTACTTC 15 TRBV6-5 TRBD1 TRBJ2-5 once
CASSIPQMNTEAFF TGTGCCAGTAGTATTCCGCAGATGAACACTGAAGCTTTCTTT 14 TRBV19 . TRBJ1-1 once
CASSPTGGDGYTF TGTGCCAGCAGCCCCACAGGGGGCGATGGCTACACCTTC 13 TRBV7-3 TRBD1 TRBJ1-2 .
CASSPNRQGAHTEAFF TGCGCCAGCAGCCCAAATCGACAGGGGGCGCATACTGAAGCTTTCTTT 16 TRBV5-1 TRBD1 TRBJ1-1 few
CASSPGAGNIQYF TGTGCCAGCTCACCAGGAGCGGGGAACATTCAGTACTTC 13 TRBV18 TRBD2 TRBJ2-4 .
CASKGLSGANVLTF TGTGCCAGCAAGGGGCTCTCTGGGGCCAACGTCCTGACTTTC 14 TRBV7-2 . TRBJ2-6 .
CASRQGDEKLFF TGTGCCAGCAGGCAGGGCGATGAAAAACTGTTTTTT 12 TRBV28 . TRBJ1-4 .
CASSLVYRNTEAFF TGTGCCAGCAGCTTAGTTTATAGGAACACTGAAGCTTTCTTT 14 TRBV13 . TRBJ1-1 .
CASSRTGTENGNTIYF TGCGCCAGCAGCCGGACAGGGACGGAAAATGGAAACACCATATATTTT 16 TRBV5-1 TRBD1 TRBJ1-3 .
CASSSRGGGNTIYF TGTGCCAGCAGTTCCAGGGGTGGTGGAAACACCATATATTTT 14 TRBV11-2 . TRBJ1-3 .
CASSQESTGWEKETQYF TGTGCCAGCAGCCAAGAGTCGACGGGATGGGAAAAAGAGACCCAGTACTTC 17 TRBV3-1/TRBV3-2 . TRBJ2-5 .
CASSSPGLASWEQYF TGTGCCAGCAGTTCACCGGGACTAGCCTCTTGGGAGCAGTACTTC 15 TRBV6-6 TRBD2 TRBJ2-7 few
CASKGMTAPTTNEKLFF TGTGCCAGCAAGGGGATGACAGCTCCCACAACTAATGAAAAACTGTTTTTT 17 TRBV27 . TRBJ1-4 .
CASSFRGGQETQYF TGTGCCAGCAGCTTCCGAGGAGGACAAGAGACCCAGTACTTC 14 TRBV7-3 . TRBJ2-5 .
CASQGRAKNIQYF TGTGCCAGTCAGGGGCGAGCCAAAAACATTCAGTACTTC 13 TRBV12-3/TRBV12-4 . TRBJ2-4 .
CASSLTGSGELFF TGTGCCAGCAGTTTGACAGGGAGCGGGGAGCTGTTTTTT 13 TRBV5-5 TRBD1 TRBJ2-2 few